This TCR beta chain was captured in a study of long-term antiretroviral therapy in people with HIV. Whole-study results and caveats: Repertoires with HIV possessed tighter CDR3 length spans than those of controls.

A v3.0 immunoSEQ assay was performed at survey level. Using immunoSEQ multiplex PCR, the repertoire was profiled, and TCRdb retains in-frame clones only, with some absent. The sample yields about 33,000 clones, 95% to 96% seen once. V dropped 4 bases and J dropped 0; count of bases not matched to a gene: 1. The CDR3 sequence is 15 residues long. Germline loops: CDR1 KGHSH, CDR2 LQKENI. Remarks on this clone: The antigen is unknown.

The origin of this receptor is a young man with HIV. This material consisted of unsorted PBMCs, taken 6.5 to 6.6 years after starting antiretroviral therapy. This chain uses TRBV18 with TRBJ2-2, with 8 bases that match TRBD1. The CDR3 here is CASSQTGANTGELFF. Here the CDR3 DNA reads TGTGCCAGCTCACAGACAGGGGCGAACACCGGGGAGCTGTTTTTT.